This T cell receptor beta chain was recorded in a study of blood T cell repertoires in COVID-19. Germline V lookup: CDR1 LGHDT, CDR2 YNNKEL (reference sequence). The CDR3 sequence is 14 residues long. V was shortened by 3 bases and J by 3 bases, with 11 bases between the two germline ends. Methods used by the authors: Nucleated cell counts were estimated from reference gene primer amplification. Method: immunoSEQ multiplex PCR; TCRdb's copy keeps in-frame clones and lacks some. That table furnishes V, J and clone size, whereas the DNA furnished D and trimming. The repertoire includes fewer than 450,000 clones, about nine tenths of them detected once, and about 7% sits in the top ten.

The specimen sequenced was peripheral blood. The V call is TRBV3-1 (or the pseudogene TRBV3-2), the J call TRBJ1-1; D is undetermined. The clonotype originates from a woman in her 70s with COVID-19, enrolled during active disease. The chain's CDR3 is CASSQSSVYTEAFF. In nucleotides, the CDR3 is TGTGCCAGCAGCCAGAGCTCGGTTTACACTGAAGCTTTCTTT.